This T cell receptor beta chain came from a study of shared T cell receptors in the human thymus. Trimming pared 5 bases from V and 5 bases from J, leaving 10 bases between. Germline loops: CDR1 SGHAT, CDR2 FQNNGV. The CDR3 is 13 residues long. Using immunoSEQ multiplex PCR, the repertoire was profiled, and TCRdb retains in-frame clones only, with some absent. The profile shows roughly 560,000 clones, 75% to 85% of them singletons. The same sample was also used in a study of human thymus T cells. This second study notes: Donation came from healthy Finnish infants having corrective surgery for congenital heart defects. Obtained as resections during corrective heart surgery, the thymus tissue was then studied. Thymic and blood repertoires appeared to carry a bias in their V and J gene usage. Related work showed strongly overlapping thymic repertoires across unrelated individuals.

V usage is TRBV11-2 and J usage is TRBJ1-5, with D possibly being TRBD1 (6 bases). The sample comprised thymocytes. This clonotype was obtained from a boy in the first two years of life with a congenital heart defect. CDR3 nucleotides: TGTGCCAGCAGCCCCCACAGGGATCAGCCCCAGCATTTT. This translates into CASSPHRDQPQHF.